This T cell receptor (beta chain) was retrieved from a study of T cell responses to AZD1222 COVID-19 vaccine (dated by TCRdb to the early 2020s). Background for the entire study: A total of 230 to 250 trial participants underwent TCR sequencing, of whom 200 to 220 received two doses of AZD1222 and about 25 received two doses of the MenACWY control vaccine. Trial participants were enrolled by age into subgroups of 18-55, 56-69 and 70-plus years, and around 150, 28 and 57 TCR-sequenced participants, respectively, were included in these subgroups.

The CDR3 runs 16 amino acids, cysteine and phenylalanine included. Of all the DNA, just the CDR3 is kept, 48 bases in frame from base 1. In the germline V gene, CDR1 corresponds to SGHRS and CDR2 to YFSETQ. Compared with germline, V lacks 2 bases and J lacks 7 bases; bases without a gene match: 9. The time point label corresponds to: about 28 days (+/-7) after the second vaccine dose. Read against the paper, the sample's treatment or condition label means: meningococcal conjugate vaccine given as trial control. Vaccinee samples came from UK trials COV001 and COV002, including a single-blind randomized controlled phase 2/3 trial of AZD1222 (ChAdOx1 nCoV-19) in healthy adults. Trial participant PBMC samples were collected at day 0 and day 28 after the second dose for TCRbeta chain sequencing. Concerning this clone: What this receptor recognizes is not known. Nothing much larger sits one base from this clone, and base qualities are not available.

General study outcomes and caveats: No day 14 peak-response samples were available, so repertoires were characterized only after the peak T cell response. Participants were mostly white British and included more females than males, and it was suggested by the authors that clonal diversity may have been underestimated. The 56-69-year group was small, and its depth increase did not reach significance, likely because of low power. Conclusions about previously exposed vaccinees are limited, since just 6 or 7 AZD1222 recipients were seropositive for SARS-CoV-2 at baseline. The whole spike protein was spanned by vaccine-associated CD4 TCRs, and dominant responses were seen in regions 160-218 and 743-854. After two AZD1222 doses, both the breadth and the depth of spike-specific TCRs were significantly higher than at day 0 and than in MenACWY recipients. Nearly half of unique spike-specific TCRs reportedly recognized epitopes outside regions mutated in the B.1.351 and B.1.1.7 variants.

The CDR3 regions of human TCRbeta chains were subjected to immunosequencing. Turning to the authors' computational methods: TCRs in the repertoires were compared against a reference library of SARS-CoV-2-specific TCRs that had been generated with the MIRA antigen-specificity platform. Breadth meant the fraction of unique TCRs that were SARS-CoV-2-associated, whereas depth meant the fraction of total T cells that were SARS-CoV-2-associated. Using the MIRA data, each spike-specific TCR was assigned both to the spike region to which the TCR was reactive and to a CD4 or CD8 class. Log10-transformed breadth and depth values were compared by one-way ANOVA with Sidak's multiple comparisons tests. Drawn from immuneACCESS, this table holds only the in-frame rearrangements with V and J called that TCRdb kept. Clones are partly lost; checked studies trace under half to an unresolved V gene and leave the rest unexplained. The V and J calls and clone size are taken from that table; D and trimming were inferred from the DNA. This sample comprises roughly 72,000 clones, about 91% of them detected only once. 10% of the sample is held by the ten biggest clonotypes.

This sequence uses TRBV5-1 and TRBJ2-1, with 10 central nucleotides matching TRBD2. The receptor was derived from an adult who received the MenACWY meningococcal vaccine as a control. The material sequenced was peripheral blood, taken 28 days after the second dose of the MenACWY control vaccine. The CDR3 corresponds to CASSLGSGGIGNEQFF. Here is the DNA: TGCGCCAGCAGCTTAGGTAGCGGGGGGATTGGTAATGAGCAGTTCTTC.